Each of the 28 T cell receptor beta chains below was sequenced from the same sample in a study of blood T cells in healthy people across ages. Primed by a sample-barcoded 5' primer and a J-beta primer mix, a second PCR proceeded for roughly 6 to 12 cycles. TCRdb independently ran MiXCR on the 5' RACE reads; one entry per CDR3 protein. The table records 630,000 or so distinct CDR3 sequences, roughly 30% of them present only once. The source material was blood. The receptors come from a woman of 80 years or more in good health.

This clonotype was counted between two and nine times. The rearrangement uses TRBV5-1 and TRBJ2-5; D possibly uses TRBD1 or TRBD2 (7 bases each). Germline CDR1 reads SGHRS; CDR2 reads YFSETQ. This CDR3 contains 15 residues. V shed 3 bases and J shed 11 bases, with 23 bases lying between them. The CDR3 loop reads CASSWQPGGGDEQYF. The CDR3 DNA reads TGCGCCAGCAGCTGGCAGCCAGGGGGGGGCGATGAGCAGTACTTC. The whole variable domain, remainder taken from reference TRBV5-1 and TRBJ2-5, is KAGVTQTPRYLIKTRGQQVTLSCSPISGHRSVSWYQQTPGQGLQFLFEYFSETQRNKGNFPGRFSGRQFSNSRSEMNVSTLELGDSALYLCASSWQPGGGDEQYFGPGTRLLVL.

The CDR3 loop is CSARTPGGFYEQYF. CDR3 DNA: TGCAGTGCTAGAACGCCAGGGGGCTTCTACGAGCAGTACTTC. The J gene is TRBJ2-7, the V gene TRBV20-1; 8 bases are a match to TRBD1. The CDR3 totals 14 residues. Germline lookup yields CDR1 DFQATT and CDR2 SNEGSKA (reference sequence). The V gene end was trimmed by 2 bases and the J gene end by 3 bases; junction bases not matched to a gene: 6.

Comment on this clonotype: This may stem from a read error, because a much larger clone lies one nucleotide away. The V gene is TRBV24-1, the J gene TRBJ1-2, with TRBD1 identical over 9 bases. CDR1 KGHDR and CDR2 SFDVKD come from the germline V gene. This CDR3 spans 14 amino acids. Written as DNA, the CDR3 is TGTGCCAACAGTGATTCGGACAGGGGTCGAGGCTACACCTTC. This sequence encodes CANSDSDRGRGYTF.

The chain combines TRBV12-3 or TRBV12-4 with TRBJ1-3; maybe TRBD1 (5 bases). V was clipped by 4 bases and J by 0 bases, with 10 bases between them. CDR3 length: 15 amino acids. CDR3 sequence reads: CASSWDGLSGNTIYF. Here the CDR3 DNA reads TGTGCCAGCAGTTGGGACGGGCTCTCTGGAAACACCATATATTTT.

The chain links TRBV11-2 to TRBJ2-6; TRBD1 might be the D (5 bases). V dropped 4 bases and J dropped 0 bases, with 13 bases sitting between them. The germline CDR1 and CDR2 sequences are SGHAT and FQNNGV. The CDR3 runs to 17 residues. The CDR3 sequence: CASSSGQGPSGANVLTF. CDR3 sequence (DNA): TGTGCCAGCAGCTCCGGGCAGGGCCCCTCTGGGGCCAACGTCCTGACTTTC. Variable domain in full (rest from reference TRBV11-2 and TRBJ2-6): EAGVAQSPRYKIIEKRQSVAFWCNPISGHATLYWYQQILGQGPKLLIQFQNNGVVDDSQLPKDRFSAERLKGVDSTLKIQPAKLEDSAVYLCASSSGQGPSGANVLTFGAGSRLTVL.

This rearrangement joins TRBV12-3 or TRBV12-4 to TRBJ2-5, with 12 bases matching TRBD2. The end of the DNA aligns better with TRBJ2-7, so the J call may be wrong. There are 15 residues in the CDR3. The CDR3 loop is CASKPGLAGNYEQYF. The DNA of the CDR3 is TGTGCCAGCAAACCGGGACTAGCGGGCAACTACGAGCAGTACTTC.

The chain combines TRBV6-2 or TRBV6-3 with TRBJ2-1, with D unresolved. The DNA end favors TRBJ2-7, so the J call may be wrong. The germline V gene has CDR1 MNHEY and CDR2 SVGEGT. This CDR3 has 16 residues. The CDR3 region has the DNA TGTGCCAGCAGTAGAGGTTGGGCGGAGATTTACAATGAGCAGTACTTC. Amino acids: CASSRGWAEIYNEQYF.

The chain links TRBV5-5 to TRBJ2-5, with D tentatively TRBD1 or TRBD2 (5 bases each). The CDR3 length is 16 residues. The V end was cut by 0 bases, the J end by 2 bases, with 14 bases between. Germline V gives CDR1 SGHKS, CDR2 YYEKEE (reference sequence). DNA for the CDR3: TGTGCCAGCAGCTTGGGGGCAGGGACCCCTCAAGAGACCCAGTACTTC. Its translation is CASSLGAGTPQETQYF.

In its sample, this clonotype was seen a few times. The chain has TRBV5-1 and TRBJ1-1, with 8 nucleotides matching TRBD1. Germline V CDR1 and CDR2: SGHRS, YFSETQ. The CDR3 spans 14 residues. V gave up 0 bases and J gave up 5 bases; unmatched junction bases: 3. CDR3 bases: TGCGCCAGCAGCTTGGCGACAGGGGTAACTGAAGCTTTCTTT. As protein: CASSLATGVTEAFF. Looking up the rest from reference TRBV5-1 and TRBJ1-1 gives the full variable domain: KAGVTQTPRYLIKTRGQQVTLSCSPISGHRSVSWYQQTPGQGLQFLFEYFSETQRNKGNFPGRFSGRQFSNSRSEMNVSTLELGDSALYLCASSLATGVTEAFFGQGTRLTVV.

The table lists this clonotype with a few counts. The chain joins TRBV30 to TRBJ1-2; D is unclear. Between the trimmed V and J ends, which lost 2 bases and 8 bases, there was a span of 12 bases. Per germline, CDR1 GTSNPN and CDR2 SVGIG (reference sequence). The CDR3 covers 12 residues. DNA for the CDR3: TGTGCCTGGAGTTTGGTCGTAGGCGGCTACACCTTC. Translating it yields CAWSLVVGGYTF. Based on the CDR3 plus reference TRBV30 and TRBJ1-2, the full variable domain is SQTIHQWPATLVQPVGSPLSLECTVEGTSNPNLYWYRQAAGRGLQLLFYSVGIGQISSEVPQNLSASRPQDRQFILSSKKLLLSDSGFYLCAWSLVVGGYTFGSGTRLTVV.

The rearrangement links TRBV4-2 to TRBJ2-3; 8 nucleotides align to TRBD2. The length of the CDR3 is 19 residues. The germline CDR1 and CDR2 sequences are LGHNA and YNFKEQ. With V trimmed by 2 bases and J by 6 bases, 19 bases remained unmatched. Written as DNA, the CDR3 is TGTGCCAGCAGCCAACCGAGGGGTCGGGGGGGCCAAAGTGCCGATACGCAGTATTTT. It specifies CASSQPRGRGGQSADTQYF.

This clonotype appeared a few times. The CDR3 protein is CASSPTGTTEAFF. CDR3 nucleotides: TGTGCCAGTAGTCCGACAGGGACCACTGAAGCTTTCTTT. J is TRBJ1-1 and V is TRBV19, with 7 bases aligning to TRBD1. The CDR3 length is 13 residues. CDR1 and CDR2 from the germline V gene are LNHDA and SQIVND (reference sequence). After removal of 5 bases from V and 4 bases from J, the junction contained 4 bases not matched to a gene.

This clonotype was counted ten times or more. The CDR3 bases are TGTGCCAGCAGTGACTTTCAGGGTAGCTACACCTTC. It is translated as CASSDFQGSYTF. The chain carries TRBV6-4 and TRBJ1-2, with D perhaps TRBD1 (5 bases). Trimming took 1 base from V and 9 from J, leaving 9 bases between them. Per the germline V gene, CDR1 is MRHNA and CDR2 is SNTAGT. The CDR3 is 12 amino acids.

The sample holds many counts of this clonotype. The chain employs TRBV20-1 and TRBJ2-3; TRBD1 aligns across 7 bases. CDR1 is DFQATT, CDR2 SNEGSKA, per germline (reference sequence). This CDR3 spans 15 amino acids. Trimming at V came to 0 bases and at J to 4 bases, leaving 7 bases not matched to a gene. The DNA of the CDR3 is TGCAGTGCTAGAGATCTCGGGACAGTCGCAGATACGCAGTATTTT. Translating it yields CSARDLGTVADTQYF.

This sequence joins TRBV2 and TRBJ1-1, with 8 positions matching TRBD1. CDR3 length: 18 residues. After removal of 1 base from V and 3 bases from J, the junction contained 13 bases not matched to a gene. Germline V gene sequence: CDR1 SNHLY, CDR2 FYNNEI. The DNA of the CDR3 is TGTGCCAGCAGTGAAGATCCCGGGATGGACAGGGAGGACACTGAAGCTTTCTTT. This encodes CASSEDPGMDREDTEAFF.

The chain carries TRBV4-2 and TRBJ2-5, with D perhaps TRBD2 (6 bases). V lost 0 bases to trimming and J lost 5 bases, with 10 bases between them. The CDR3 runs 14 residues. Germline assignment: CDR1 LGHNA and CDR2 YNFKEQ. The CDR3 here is CASSQDILAETQYF. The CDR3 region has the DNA TGTGCCAGCAGCCAAGATATCCTAGCGGAGACCCAGTACTTC.

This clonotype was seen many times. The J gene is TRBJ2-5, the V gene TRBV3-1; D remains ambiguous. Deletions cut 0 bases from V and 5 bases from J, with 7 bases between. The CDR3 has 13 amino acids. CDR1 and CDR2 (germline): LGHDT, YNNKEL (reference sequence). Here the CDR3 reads CASSQDGSETQYF. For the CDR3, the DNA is TGTGCCAGCAGCCAAGACGGGTCTGAGACCCAGTACTTC.

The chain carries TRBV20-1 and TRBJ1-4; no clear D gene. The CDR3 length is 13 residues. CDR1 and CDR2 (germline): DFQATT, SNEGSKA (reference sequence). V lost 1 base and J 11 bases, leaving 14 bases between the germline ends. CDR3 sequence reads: CSARGRGPAKLFF. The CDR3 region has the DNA TGCAGTGCTAGAGGACGCGGCCCCGCCAAACTGTTTTTT.

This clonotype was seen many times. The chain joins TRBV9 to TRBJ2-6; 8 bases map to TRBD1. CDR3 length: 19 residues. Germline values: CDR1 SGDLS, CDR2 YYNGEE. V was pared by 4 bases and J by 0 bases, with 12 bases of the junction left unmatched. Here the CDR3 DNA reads TGTGCCAGCAGCCCCGACCGGTGGGACAGGTACTCTGGGGCCAACGTCCTGACTTTC. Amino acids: CASSPDRWDRYSGANVLTF.

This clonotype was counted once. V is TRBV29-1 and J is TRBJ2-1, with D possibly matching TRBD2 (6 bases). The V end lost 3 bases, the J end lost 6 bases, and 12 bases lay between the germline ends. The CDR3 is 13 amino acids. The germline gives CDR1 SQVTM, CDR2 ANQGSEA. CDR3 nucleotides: TGCAGCGTTGAGGGCGGGACGCGCAATGAGCAGTTCTTC. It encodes CSVEGGTRNEQFF.

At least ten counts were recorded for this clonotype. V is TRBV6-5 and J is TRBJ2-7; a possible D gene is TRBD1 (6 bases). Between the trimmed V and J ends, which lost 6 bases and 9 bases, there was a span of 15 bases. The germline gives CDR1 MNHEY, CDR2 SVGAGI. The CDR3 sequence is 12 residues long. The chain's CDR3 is CASSYQQGRQYF. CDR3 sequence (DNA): TGTGCCAGCAGCTATCAACAGGGACGGCAGTACTTC.

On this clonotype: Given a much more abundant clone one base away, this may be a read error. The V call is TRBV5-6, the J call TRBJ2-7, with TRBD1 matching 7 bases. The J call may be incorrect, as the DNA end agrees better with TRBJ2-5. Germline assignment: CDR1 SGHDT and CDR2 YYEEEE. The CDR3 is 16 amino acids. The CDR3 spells CASGYYRGSFEETQYF. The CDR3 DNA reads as TGTGCCAGCGGCTACTACAGGGGTTCGTTCGAAGAGACCCAGTACTTC.

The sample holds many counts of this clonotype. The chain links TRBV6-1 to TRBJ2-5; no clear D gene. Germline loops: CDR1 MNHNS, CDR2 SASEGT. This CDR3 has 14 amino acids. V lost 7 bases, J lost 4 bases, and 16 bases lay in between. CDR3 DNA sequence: TGTGCCAGCATTTTGTCTGCAGCGTCAGAGACCCAGTACTTC. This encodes CASILSAASETQYF.

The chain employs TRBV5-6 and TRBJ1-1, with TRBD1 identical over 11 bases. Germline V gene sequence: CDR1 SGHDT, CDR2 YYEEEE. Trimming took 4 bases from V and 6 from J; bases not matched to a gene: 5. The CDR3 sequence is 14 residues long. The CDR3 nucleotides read TGTGCCAGCAGCCGCGGGACAGGGGGAGCTGAAGCTTTCTTT. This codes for CASSRGTGGAEAFF. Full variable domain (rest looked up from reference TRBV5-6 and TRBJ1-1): DAGVTQSPTHLIKTRGQQVTLRCSPKSGHDTVSWYQQALGQGPQFIFQYYEEEERQRGNFPDRFSGHQFPNYSSELNVNALLLGDSALYLCASSRGTGGAEAFFGQGTRLTVV.

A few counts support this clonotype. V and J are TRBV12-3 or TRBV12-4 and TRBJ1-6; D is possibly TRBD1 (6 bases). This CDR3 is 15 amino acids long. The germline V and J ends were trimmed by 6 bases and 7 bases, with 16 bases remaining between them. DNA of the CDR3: TGTGCCAGCAGCCTAGGGGGGGCCGGGAATTCACCCCTCCACTTT. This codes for CASSLGGAGNSPLHF.

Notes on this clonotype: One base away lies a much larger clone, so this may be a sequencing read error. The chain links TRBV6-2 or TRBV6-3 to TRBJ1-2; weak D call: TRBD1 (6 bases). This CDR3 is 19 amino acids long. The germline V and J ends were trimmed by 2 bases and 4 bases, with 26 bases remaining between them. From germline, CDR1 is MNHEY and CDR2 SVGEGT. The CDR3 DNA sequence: TGTGCCAGCAGTTACCCTGCGAGCCCAGGACAGACGGAATGCTATGGCTACACCTTC. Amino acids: CASSYPASPGQTECYGYTF.

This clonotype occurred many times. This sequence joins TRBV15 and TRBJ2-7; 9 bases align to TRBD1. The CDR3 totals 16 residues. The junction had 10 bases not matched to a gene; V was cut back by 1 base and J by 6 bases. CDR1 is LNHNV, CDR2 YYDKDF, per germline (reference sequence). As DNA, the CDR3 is TGTGCCACCAGCAGAGCCTCCGGACAGGGGTTGTCCGAGCAGTACTTC. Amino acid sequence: CATSRASGQGLSEQYF.

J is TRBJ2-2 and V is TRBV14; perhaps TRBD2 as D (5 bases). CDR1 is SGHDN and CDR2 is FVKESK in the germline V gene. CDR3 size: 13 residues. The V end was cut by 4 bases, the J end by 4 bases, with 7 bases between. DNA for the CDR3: TGTGCCAGCAGCCCGGGGTTCACCGGGGAGCTGTTTTTT. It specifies CASSPGFTGELFF.